This TCR beta chain emerged from a study of Ad26.COV2.S vaccination and SARS-CoV-2 variants. Overall study context: The authors gave Ad26.COV2.S intramuscularly, either once or twice 56 days apart. The study's findings and limits: Spike-specific responses of CD8+ and CD4+ T cells were reported to display substantial breadth after vaccination. Those who received vaccine or placebo ended up with similar non-spike TCR breadth.

V shed 4 bases, J shed 1 base, and the junction held 2 bases outside the gene matches. Germline V gene data show CDR1 as SEHNR and CDR2 as FQNEAQ (reference sequence). This CDR3 region has 14 residues. Generated by immunoSEQ multiplex PCR, the TCRdb table keeps only in-frame clones and is missing some. The data show just over 350,000 clones, 70% to 90% seen once. This clone came up once. The antigen remains unidentified. Treatment indicated: 15 to 20 received Ad26.COV2.S at low or high dose, single or two shots; roughly five received placebo; per-sample allocation not given. Sampling occurred on day 63 after the first vaccine or placebo injection.

The sample in question was peripheral blood, obtained in a trial of Ad26.COV2.S vaccine versus placebo. The chain combines TRBV7-9 with TRBJ2-5; 8 bases are shared with TRBD2. The clonotype was recovered from a person between 18 and 65 years old who received the Ad26.COV2.S COVID-19 vaccine or a placebo. Here the CDR3 DNA reads TGTGCCAGCAGCTCCGGACTAGCCCAAGAGACCCAGTACTTC. It translates to CASSSGLAQETQYF. Drawing the rest from reference TRBV7-9 and TRBJ2-5, the complete variable domain is DTGVSQNPRHKITKRGQNVTFRCDPISEHNRLYWYRQTLGQGPEFLTYFQNEAQLEKSRLLSDRFSAERPKGSFSTLEIQRTEQGDSAMYLCASSSGLAQETQYFGPGTRLLVL.